This TCR beta chain was profiled in a study of technical replicates of blood from several donors. The germline CDR1 and CDR2 sequences are LNHDA and SQIVND (reference sequence). The V end was cut by 9 bases, the J end by 6 bases, with 15 bases between. This CDR3 contains 13 residues. Profiled with immunoSEQ multiplex PCR; TCRdb holds only in-frame clones, not every one. The profile shows around 80,000 clones, 93% of them singletons. This receptor was identified in a human donor in good health. The rearrangement uses TRBV19 and TRBJ2-1; possibly TRBD1 for D (5 bases). The sequenced material came from T cells isolated from PBMCs. CDR3 sequence (DNA): TGTGCCAGCCAAAGGGCCCAGGGCAATGAGCAGTTCTTC. Translated, it gives CASQRAQGNEQFF.